A selection of T cell receptor beta chains follows, all from one sample in a study of T-cell reconstitution after alpha-beta-depleted transplantation in children. TCRdb independently ran MiXCR on the PCR reads; one entry per CDR3 protein. Of some 500,000 distinct CDR3 sequences in the sample, roughly 18% were seen once. The sample consisted of PBMCs from the stem cell graft donor, taken from the stem cell graft. Every receptor here comes from a human donor who donated a stem cell graft to a child with acute lymphoblastic leukemia. Each CDR3 is given with its conserved first and last residue. Fields, in order: D gene, V gene, clone size, J gene, CDR3 DNA, CDR3 protein. D genes are given only for firm matches. Not all rows give a size; the values are once, few, many and, for expanded clones, a class.

.	TRBV6-5	many	TRBJ1-5	TGTGCCAGCAGTTTTACGTCCAATCAGCCCCAGCATTTT	CASSFTSNQPQHF
TRBD2	TRBV19	.	TRBJ2-7	TGTGCCAGTAGCAGACTAGCGGCCCAGAGGGAGCAGTACTTC	CASSRLAAQREQYF
.	TRBV6-5	few	TRBJ2-5	TGTGCCAGCAGTTCTATCACGGGACTGCAAGAGACCCAGTACTTC	CASSSITGLQETQYF
.	TRBV13	.	TRBJ2-3	TGTGCCAGCAGCGGAGGAATAGTAACGGCAGATACGCAGTATTTT	CASSGGIVTADTQYF
.	TRBV12-3/TRBV12-4	few	TRBJ2-1	TGTGCCAGCAGCCCCAGTTGGACAGCTGAGCAGTTCTTC	CASSPSWTAEQFF
TRBD1	TRBV14	.	TRBJ2-2	TGTGCCAGCAGCCAAGGGACAGGGGTCACCGGGGAGCTGTTTTTT	CASSQGTGVTGELFF
.	TRBV5-1	many	TRBJ2-7	TGCGCCAGCAGCTTGGAACTAGCCTACGAGCAGTACTTC	CASSLELAYEQYF
TRBD2	TRBV19	many	TRBJ2-1	TGTGCCAGTAGTATAGATGGTAGCGGGAGCTACAATGAGCAGTTCTTC	CASSIDGSGSYNEQFF
.	TRBV5-6	.	TRBJ1-1	TGTGCCAGCAGCGAAAGAGGGGGGGGACCTGAAGCTTTCTTT	CASSERGGGPEAFF
.	TRBV21-1	.	TRBJ2-4	TGTGCCAGCAGCAAAGCAGAGGGTCTAGCCAAAAACATTCAGTACTTC	CASSKAEGLAKNIQYF
TRBD1	TRBV5-1	few	TRBJ2-7	TGCGCCAGCAGCTTAGGCAGGGGGCATACCTACGAGCAGTACTTC	CASSLGRGHTYEQYF
TRBD1	TRBV6-1	.	TRBJ1-1	TGTGCCAGCAGGAAGACAGGGGCTCCCATCATCACTGAAGCTTTCTTT	CASRKTGAPIITEAFF
.	TRBV6-2/TRBV6-3	few	TRBJ2-7	TGTGCCAGCAGCCCTGACGGGATCTCCTACGAGCAGTACTTC	CASSPDGISYEQYF
TRBD2	TRBV29-1	.	TRBJ2-7	TGCAGCGTTGAAGATCGCGGTAGCGGGGGACGTCGCTACGAGCAGTACTTC	CSVEDRGSGGRRYEQYF
.	TRBV7-9	many	TRBJ1-2	TGTGCCAGCAGCGCCACCGAAAACTATGGCTACACCTTC	CASSATENYGYTF
.	TRBV9	.	TRBJ1-1	TGTGCCAGCAGCGTAGACCCAGGTACTGAAGCTTTCTTT	CASSVDPGTEAFF
TRBD2	TRBV5-1	few	TRBJ2-1	TGCGCCAGCAGAAAGGCGGGAGGGGGCTTTTACAATGAGCAGTTCTTC	CASRKAGGGFYNEQFF
.	TRBV10-3	.	TRBJ1-1	TGTGCCATCAGTAAGGACACCCTGAACACTGAAGCTTTCTTT	CAISKDTLNTEAFF
.	TRBV20-1	few	TRBJ1-5	TGCAGTGCTAGAGATCCTGGGGAGCCTGATCAGCCCCAGCATTTT	CSARDPGEPDQPQHF
.	TRBV12-3/TRBV12-4	.	TRBJ1-5	TGTGCCAGCAGTTTCTCCGACAGCCCCGTGGGGCCCCAGCATTTT	CASSFSDSPVGPQHF
TRBD2	TRBV12-5	.	TRBJ2-1	TGTGCTAGTGGTTTGCCGCCCGGTCTCCGGGGGGAGGCCTCCTACAATGAGCAGTTCTTC	CASGLPPGLRGEASYNEQFF
TRBD1	TRBV4-1	.	TRBJ2-6	TGCGCCAGCAGCCACCGCGAGACAGGGGGCGCTGGGGCCAACGTCCTGACTTTC	CASSHRETGGAGANVLTF
TRBD1	TRBV24-1	.	TRBJ1-5	TGTGCCACCAGTGATTCAGGGGGAGGGCAGCCCCAGCATTTT	CATSDSGGGQPQHF
TRBD1	TRBV12-3/TRBV12-4	many	TRBJ2-7	TGTGCCAGCAGACCTGGACAGGGCGGGAACGAGCAGTACTTC	CASRPGQGGNEQYF
.	TRBV5-6	.	TRBJ2-7	TGTGCCAGCACCCAAATGACCAAGAGGGGTTACGAGCAGTACTTC	CASTQMTKRGYEQYF
.	TRBV6-1	few	TRBJ2-7	TGTGCCAGCACCCGAGGGGCCTCGAGCTCCTACGAGCAGTACTTC	CASTRGASSSYEQYF
TRBD2	TRBV11-2	few	TRBJ2-1	TGTGCCAGCAGCTTATTTGGGACTAGCGGGGGAAATGAGCAGTTCTTC	CASSLFGTSGGNEQFF
.	TRBV20-1	.	TRBJ1-2	TGCAGTGCTAGATTGCCGGGTCGGTATGGCTACACCTTC	CSARLPGRYGYTF
.	TRBV5-1	once	TRBJ2-3	TGCGCCAGCAGCTTAAAGGCTCTTCTATCAGATACGCAGTATTTT	CASSLKALLSDTQYF
.	TRBV5-1	.	TRBJ2-1	TGCGCCAGCAGCCACTCTCGGCGCGTGGCTTACAATGAGCAGTTCTTC	CASSHSRRVAYNEQFF
TRBD2	TRBV29-1	few	TRBJ2-1	TGCAGCGTCGCTACTAGCGGGGCATCCTACAATGAGCAGTTCTTC	CSVATSGASYNEQFF
TRBD2	TRBV5-1	.	TRBJ2-1	TGCGCCAGCAGCTTGGCTACGGGAGGGCCCAATGAGCAGTTCTTC	CASSLATGGPNEQFF
.	TRBV20-1	few	TRBJ1-1	TGCAGTGCTAGAGATCAGAAAGGTCTCTTCACTGAAGCTTTCTTT	CSARDQKGLFTEAFF
.	TRBV20-1	.	TRBJ1-2	TGCAGTGCTAGAGAGGAGAGAGGCGATGGCTACACCTTC	CSAREERGDGYTF
TRBD2	TRBV2	.	TRBJ2-3	TGTGCCAGCACCTTCCCCGGGACTAGTCAAGATACGCAGTATTTT	CASTFPGTSQDTQYF
.	TRBV13	few	TRBJ2-7	TGTGCCAGCAGCTTATTGCGGGGTCACGAGCAGTACTTC	CASSLLRGHEQYF
.	TRBV9	.	TRBJ1-1	TGTGCCAGCAGCGTAAACCCAGGGGTGAGGCCTGAAGCTTTCTTT	CASSVNPGVRPEAFF
TRBD2	TRBV29-1	.	TRBJ2-1	TGCAGCCTTATTACTAGCGGGGCGGGAAATGAGCAGTTCTTC	CSLITSGAGNEQFF
.	TRBV5-1	.	TRBJ2-7	TGCGCCAGCAGCTTGGAGTCATTAGGTGGGGGGAGCTACGAGCAGTACTTC	CASSLESLGGGSYEQYF
.	TRBV25-1	.	TRBJ1-4	TGTGCCAGCAGTGAATATAGCGGGAATGAAAAACTGTTTTTT	CASSEYSGNEKLFF
TRBD2	TRBV5-1	few	TRBJ2-2	TGCGCCAGCAGCATAGGACCCGGACTAGGCGGGGAGCTGTTTTTT	CASSIGPGLGGELFF